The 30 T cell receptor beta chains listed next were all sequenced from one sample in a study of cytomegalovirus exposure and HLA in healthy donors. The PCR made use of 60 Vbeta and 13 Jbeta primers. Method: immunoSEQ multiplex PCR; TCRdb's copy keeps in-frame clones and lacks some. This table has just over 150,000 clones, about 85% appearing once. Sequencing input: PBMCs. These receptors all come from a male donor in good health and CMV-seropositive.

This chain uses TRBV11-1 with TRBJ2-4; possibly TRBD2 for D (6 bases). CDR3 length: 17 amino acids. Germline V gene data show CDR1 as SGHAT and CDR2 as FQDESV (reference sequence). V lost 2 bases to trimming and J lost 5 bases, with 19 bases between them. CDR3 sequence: CASSLKGTPMGENIQYF. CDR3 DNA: TGTGCCAGCAGCTTAAAAGGGACTCCGATGGGAGAAAACATTCAGTACTTC.

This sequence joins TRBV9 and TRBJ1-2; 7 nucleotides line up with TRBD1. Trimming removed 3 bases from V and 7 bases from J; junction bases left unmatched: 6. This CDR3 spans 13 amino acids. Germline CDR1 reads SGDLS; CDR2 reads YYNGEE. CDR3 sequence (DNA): TGTGCCAGCAGCGACCGACAGGGCTCTGGCTACACCTTC. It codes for CASSDRQGSGYTF.

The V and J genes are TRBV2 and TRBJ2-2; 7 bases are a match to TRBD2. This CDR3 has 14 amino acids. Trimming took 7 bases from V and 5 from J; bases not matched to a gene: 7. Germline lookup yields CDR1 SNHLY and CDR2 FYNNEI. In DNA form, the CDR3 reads TGTGCCAGCACCTGGCGGGAGTCGACCGGGGAGCTGTTTTTT. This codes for CASTWRESTGELFF.

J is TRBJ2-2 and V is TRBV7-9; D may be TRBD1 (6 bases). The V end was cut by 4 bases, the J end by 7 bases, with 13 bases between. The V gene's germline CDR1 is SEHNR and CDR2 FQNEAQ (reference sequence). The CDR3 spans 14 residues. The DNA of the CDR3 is TGTGCCAGCAGCTCCGGGACATCGGTCGGGGAGCTGTTTTTT. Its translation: CASSSGTSVGELFF.

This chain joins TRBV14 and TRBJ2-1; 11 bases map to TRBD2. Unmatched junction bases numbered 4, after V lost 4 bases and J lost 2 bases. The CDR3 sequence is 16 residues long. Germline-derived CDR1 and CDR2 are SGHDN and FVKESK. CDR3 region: CASSRTLAGAYNEQFF. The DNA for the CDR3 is TGTGCCAGCAGCCGAACACTAGCGGGGGCCTACAATGAGCAGTTCTTC.

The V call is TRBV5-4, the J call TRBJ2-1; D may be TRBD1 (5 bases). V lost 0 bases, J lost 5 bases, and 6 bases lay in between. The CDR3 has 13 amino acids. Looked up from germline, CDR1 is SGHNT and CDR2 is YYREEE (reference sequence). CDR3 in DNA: TGTGCCAGCAGCTTGGAAGGGGACAATGAGCAGTTCTTC. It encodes CASSLEGDNEQFF.

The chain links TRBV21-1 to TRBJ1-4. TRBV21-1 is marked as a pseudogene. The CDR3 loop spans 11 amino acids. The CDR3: CASTVNEKLFF. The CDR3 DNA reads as TGTGCCAGCACCGTCAATGAAAAACTGTTTTTT.

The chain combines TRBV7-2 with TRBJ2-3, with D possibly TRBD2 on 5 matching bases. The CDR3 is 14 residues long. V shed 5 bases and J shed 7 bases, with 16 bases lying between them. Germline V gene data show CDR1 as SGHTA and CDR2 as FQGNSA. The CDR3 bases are TGTGCCAGCAGCCCGACTGACCGGAGGCATACGCAGTATTTT. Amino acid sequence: CASSPTDRRHTQYF.

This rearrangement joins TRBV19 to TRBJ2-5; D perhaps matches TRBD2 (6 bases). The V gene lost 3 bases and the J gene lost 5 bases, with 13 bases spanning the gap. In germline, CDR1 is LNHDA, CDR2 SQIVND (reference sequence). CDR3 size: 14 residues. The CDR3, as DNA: TGTGCCAGTAGTATGTCGGGAGCGCGTGAGACCCAGTACTTC. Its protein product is CASSMSGARETQYF.

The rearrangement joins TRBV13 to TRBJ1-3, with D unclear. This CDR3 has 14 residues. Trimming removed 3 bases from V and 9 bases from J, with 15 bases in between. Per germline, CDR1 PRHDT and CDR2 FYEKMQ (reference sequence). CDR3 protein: CASSFRGNLSTIYF. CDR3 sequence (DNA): TGTGCCAGCAGCTTTAGAGGGAACCTAAGCACCATATATTTT.

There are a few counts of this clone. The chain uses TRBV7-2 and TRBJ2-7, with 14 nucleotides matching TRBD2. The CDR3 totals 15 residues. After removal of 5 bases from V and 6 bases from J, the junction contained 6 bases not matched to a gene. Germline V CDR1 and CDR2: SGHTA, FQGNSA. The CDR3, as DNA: TGTGCCAGCAGCCGAAGACTAGCGGGAGGGGGCGAGCAGTACTTC. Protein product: CASSRRLAGGGEQYF.

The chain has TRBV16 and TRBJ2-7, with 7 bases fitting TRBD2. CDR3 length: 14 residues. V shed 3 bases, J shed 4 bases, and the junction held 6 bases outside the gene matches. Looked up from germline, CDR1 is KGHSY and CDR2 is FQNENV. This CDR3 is CASSQGGSSYEQYF. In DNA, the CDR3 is TGTGCCAGCAGCCAGGGCGGGAGTTCTTACGAGCAGTACTTC.

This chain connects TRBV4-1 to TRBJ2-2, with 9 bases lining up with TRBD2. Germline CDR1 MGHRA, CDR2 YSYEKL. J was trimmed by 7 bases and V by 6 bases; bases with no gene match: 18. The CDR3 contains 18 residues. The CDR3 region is CASRGDQVAGVLIGELFF. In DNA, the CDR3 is TGCGCCAGCAGGGGGGATCAGGTAGCGGGAGTCCTTATCGGGGAGCTGTTTTTT.

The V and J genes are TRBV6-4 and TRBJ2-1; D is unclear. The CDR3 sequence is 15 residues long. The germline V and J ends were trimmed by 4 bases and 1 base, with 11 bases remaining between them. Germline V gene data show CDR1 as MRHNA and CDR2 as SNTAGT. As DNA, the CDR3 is TGTGCCAGCAGTGCTTTTACCGGTTCCTACAATGAGCAGTTCTTC. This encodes CASSAFTGSYNEQFF.

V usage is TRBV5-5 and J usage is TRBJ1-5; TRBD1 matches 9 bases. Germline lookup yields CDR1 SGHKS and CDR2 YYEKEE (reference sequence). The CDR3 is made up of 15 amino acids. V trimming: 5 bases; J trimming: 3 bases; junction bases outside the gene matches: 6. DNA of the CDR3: TGTGCCAGCAGACCAACAGGGGGCCTCAATCAGCCCCAGCATTTT. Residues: CASRPTGGLNQPQHF.

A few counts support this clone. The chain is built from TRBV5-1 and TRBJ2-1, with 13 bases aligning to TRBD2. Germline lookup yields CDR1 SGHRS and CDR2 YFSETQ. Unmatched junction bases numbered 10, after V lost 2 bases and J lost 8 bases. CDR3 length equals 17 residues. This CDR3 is CASSLAPGTSGIHEQFF. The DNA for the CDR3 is TGCGCCAGCAGCTTAGCACCCGGGACTAGCGGGATCCATGAGCAGTTCTTC.

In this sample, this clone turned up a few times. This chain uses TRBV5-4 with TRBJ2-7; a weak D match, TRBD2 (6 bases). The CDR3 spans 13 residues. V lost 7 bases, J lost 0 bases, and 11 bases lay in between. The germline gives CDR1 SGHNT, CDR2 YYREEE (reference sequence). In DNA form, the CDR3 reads TGTGCCAGCTGTCAGGGAGGCTCCTACGAGCAGTACTTC. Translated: CASCQGGSYEQYF.

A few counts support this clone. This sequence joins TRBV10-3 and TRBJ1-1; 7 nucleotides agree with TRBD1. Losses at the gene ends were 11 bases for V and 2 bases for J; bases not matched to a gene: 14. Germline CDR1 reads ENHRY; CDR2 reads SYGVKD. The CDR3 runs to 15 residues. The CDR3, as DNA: TGTGCCGTCGGGGGCCCAGGGGGTCCAAACACTGAAGCTTTCTTT. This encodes CAVGGPGGPNTEAFF.

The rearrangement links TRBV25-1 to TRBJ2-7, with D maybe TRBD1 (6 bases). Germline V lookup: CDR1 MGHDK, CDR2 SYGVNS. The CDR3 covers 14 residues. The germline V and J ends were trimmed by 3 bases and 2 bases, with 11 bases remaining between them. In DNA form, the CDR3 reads TGTGCCAGCAGTGACAGGGGATACCCCTACGAGCAGTACTTC. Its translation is CASSDRGYPYEQYF.

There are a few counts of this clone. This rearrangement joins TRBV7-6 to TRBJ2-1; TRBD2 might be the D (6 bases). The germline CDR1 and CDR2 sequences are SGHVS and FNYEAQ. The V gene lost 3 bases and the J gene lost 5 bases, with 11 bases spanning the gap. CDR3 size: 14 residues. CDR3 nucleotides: TGTGCCAGCAGCTTCCGGGAGAGCCACAATGAGCAGTTCTTC. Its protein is CASSFRESHNEQFF. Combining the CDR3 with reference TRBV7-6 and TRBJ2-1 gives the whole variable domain GAGVSQSPRYKVTKRGQDVALRCDPISGHVSLYWYRQALGQGPEFLTYFNYEAQQDKSGLPNDRFSAERPEGSISTLTIQRTEQRDSAMYRCASSFRESHNEQFFGPGTRLTVL.

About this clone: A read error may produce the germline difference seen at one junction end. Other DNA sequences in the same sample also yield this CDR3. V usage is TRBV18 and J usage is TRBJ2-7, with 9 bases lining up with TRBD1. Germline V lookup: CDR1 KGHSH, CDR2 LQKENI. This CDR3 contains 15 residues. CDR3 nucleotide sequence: TGTGCCAGCTCGCCACCCTCGGACAGGGGAAACGAGCAGTACTTC. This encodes CASSPPSDRGNEQYF. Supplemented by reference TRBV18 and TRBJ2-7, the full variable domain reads NAGVMQNPRHLVRRRGQEARLRCSPMKGHSHVYWYRQLPEEGLKFMVYLQKENIIDESGMPKERFSAEFPKEGPSILRIQQVVRGDSAAYFCASSPPSDRGNEQYFGPGTRLTVT.

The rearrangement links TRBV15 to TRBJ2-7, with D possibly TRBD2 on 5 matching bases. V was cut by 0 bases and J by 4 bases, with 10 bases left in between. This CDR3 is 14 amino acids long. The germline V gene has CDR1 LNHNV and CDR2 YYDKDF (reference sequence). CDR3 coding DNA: TGTGCCACCAGCAGAGATCACGGGGATTACGAGCAGTACTTC. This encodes CATSRDHGDYEQYF.

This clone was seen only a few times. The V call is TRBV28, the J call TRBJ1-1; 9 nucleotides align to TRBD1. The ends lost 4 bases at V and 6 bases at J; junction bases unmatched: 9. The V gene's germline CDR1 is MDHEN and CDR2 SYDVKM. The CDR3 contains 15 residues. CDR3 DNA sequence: TGTGCCAGCAGTTCCACCGGGACAGGGAGGGCTGAAGCTTTCTTT. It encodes CASSSTGTGRAEAFF.

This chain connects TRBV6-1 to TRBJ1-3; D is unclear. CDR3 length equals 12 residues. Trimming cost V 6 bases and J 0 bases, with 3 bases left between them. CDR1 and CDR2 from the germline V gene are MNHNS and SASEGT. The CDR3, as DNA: TGTGCCAGCAGCTACTCTGGAAACACCATATATTTT. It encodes CASSYSGNTIYF.

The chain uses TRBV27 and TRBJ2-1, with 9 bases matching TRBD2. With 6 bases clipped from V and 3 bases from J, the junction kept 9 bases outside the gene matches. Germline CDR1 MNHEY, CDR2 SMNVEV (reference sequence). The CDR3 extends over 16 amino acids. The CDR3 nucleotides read TGTGCCAGCAGCTCTCCGGAGACTAGCGGCTACAATGAGCAGTTCTTC. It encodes CASSSPETSGYNEQFF.

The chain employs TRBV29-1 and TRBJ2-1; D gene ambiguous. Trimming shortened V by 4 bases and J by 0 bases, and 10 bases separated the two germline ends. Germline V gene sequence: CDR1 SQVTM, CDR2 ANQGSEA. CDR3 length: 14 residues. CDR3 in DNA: TGCAGCGTTGTCCGCTCCAGCTCCTACAATGAGCAGTTCTTC. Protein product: CSVVRSSSYNEQFF.

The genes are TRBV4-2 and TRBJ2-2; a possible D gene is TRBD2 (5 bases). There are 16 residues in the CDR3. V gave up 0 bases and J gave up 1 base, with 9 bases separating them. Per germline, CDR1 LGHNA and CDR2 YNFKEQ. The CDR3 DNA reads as TGTGCCAGCAGCCAAGAAACGAGCGGGAACACCGGGGAGCTGTTTTTT. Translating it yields CASSQETSGNTGELFF.

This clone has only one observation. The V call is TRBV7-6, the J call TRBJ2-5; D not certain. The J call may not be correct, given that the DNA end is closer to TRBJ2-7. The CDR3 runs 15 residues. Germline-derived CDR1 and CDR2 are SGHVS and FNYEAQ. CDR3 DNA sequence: TGTGCCAGCAGCTTAGTTCAGGTATTCACCTACGAGCAGTACTTC. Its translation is CASSLVQVFTYEQYF.

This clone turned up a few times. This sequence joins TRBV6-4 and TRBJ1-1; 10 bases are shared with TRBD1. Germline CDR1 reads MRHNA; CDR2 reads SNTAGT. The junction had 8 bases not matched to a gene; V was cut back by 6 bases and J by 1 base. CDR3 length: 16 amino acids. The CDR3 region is CASRPRQGAWNTEAFF. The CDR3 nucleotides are TGTGCCAGCAGACCCAGACAGGGGGCCTGGAACACTGAAGCTTTCTTT.

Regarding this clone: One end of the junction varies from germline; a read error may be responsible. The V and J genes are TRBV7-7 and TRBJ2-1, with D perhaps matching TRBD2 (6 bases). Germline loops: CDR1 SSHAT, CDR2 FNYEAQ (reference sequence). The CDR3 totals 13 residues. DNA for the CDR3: TGTGCTAGCAGCTTAGGGAGGACCGGTGAGCAGTTCTTC. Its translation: CASSLGRTGEQFF.